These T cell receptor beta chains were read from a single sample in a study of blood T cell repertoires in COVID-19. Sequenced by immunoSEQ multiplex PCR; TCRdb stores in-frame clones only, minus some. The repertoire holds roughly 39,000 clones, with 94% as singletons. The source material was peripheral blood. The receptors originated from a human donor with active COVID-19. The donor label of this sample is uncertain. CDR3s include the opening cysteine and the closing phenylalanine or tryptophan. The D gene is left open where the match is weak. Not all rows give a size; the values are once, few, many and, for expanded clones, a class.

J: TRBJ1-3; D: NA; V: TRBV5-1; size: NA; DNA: TGCGCCAGCAGCTTTGCAGGGATCTCTGGAAACACCATATATTTT; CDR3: CASSFAGISGNTIYF
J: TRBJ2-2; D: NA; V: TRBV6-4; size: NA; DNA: TGTGCCAGCGGGGCGACTTTGACCGGGGAGCTGTTTTTT; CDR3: CASGATLTGELFF
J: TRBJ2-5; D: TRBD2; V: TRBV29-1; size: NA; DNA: TGCAGCGTTGTGAATCGGCTAGCGGCCGTCGCGACCCAGTACTTC; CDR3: CSVVNRLAAVATQYF
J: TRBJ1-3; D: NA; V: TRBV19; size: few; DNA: TGTGCCAGTAGTATTCACTGGACAGCCACCTCTGGAAACACCATATATTTT; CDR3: CASSIHWTATSGNTIYF
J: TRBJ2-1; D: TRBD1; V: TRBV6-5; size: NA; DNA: TGTGCCAGCAGTCGACAGGGTTCTGAGCAGTTCTTC; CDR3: CASSRQGSEQFF
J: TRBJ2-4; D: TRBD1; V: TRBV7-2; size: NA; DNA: TGTGCCAGCAGCTGGGGACAGGGGAAAAACATTCAGTACTTC; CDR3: CASSWGQGKNIQYF
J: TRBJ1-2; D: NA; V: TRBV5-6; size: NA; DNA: TGTGCCAGCAGCTTGGTTCCTGGCAGCTATGGCTACACCTTC; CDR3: CASSLVPGSYGYTF
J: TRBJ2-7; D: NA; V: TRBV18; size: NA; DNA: TGTGCCAGCTCACCACGCGAGTCAGGGGTCGGCTACGAGCAGTACTTC; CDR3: CASSPRESGVGYEQYF
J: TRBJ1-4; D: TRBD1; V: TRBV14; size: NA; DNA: TGTGCCAGCAGCCCCTTCCCCGGGACAGGGGATGAAAAACTGTTTTTT; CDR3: CASSPFPGTGDEKLFF
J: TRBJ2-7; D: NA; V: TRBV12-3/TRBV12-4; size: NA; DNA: TGTGCCAGCAGCCTTAATTACGAGCAGTACTTC; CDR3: CASSLNYEQYF
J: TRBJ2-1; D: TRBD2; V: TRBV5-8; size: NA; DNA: TGTGCCAGCACCCGGACTAGCGGGACGTACAATGAGCAGTTCTTC; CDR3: CASTRTSGTYNEQFF
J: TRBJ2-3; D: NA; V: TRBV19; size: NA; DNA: TGTGCCAGTAGTATCGTGGGGAGAACGCAGTATTTT; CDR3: CASSIVGRTQYF
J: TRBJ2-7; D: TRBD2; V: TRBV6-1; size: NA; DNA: TGTGCCAGCAGTGAGAGCGGGAGCTCCTACGAGCAGTACTTC; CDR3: CASSESGSSYEQYF
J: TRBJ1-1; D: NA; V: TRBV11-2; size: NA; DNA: TGTGCCAGCAGCCAAGCGGGCCTACAGAACACTGAAGCTTTCTTT; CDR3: CASSQAGLQNTEAFF